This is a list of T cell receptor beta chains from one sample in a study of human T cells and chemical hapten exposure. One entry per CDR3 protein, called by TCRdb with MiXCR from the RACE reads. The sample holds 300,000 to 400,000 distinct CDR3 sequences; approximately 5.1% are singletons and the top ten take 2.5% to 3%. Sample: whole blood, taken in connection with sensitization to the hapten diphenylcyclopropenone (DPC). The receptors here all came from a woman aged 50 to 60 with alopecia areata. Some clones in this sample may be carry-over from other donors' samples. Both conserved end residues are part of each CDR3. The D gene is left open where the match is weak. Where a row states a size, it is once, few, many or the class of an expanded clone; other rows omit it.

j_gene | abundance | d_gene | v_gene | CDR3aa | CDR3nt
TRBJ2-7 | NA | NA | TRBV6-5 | CASSVRLAGSYEQYF | TGTGCCAGCAGTGTCCGACTGGCGGGGTCCTACGAGCAGTACTTC
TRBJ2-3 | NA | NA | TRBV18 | CASPPPGSRASDTQYF | TGTGCCAGCCCACCACCGGGGAGTAGGGCTTCAGATACGCAGTATTTT
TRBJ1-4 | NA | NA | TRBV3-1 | CASGPRRGKLFF | TGTGCCAGCGGCCCCCGCCGAGGAAAACTGTTTTTT
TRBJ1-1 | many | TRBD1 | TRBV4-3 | CASSQDAGDSTEAFF | TGCGCCAGCAGCCAAGATGCAGGGGACAGCACTGAAGCTTTCTTT
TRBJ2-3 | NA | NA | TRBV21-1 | CASSATLTRGDTQYF | TGTGCCAGCAGCGCCACCTTGACTAGAGGAGATACGCAGTATTTT
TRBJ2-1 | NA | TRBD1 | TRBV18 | CASSPDRGVPEQFF | TGTGCCAGCTCACCGGACAGGGGAGTACCGGAGCAGTTCTTC
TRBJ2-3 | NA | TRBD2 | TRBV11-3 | CASSSPTSGSGGTQYF | TGTGCCAGCAGCTCCCCGACTAGCGGGAGTGGTGGTACGCAGTATTTT
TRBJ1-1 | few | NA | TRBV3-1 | CASRAPGRNTEAFF | TGTGCCAGCAGGGCCCCCGGCAGAAACACTGAAGCTTTCTTT
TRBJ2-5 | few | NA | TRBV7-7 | CASSLRGGNQETQYF | TGTGCCAGCAGCTTAAGGGGGGGTAACCAAGAGACCCAGTACTTC
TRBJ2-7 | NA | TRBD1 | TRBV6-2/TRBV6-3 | CASLQGTGRNEQYF | TGTGCCAGCCTTCAGGGGACAGGGAGAAACGAGCAGTACTTC
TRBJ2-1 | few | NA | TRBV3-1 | CASSQDAVSRANEQFF | TGTGCCAGCAGCCAAGATGCAGTCTCCAGGGCCAATGAGCAGTTCTTC
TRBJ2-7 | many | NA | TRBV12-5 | CASGFLGGKDEQYF | TGTGCTAGTGGTTTTTTAGGGGGAAAGGACGAGCAGTACTTC
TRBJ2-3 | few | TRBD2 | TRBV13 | CASSHFPQGLSGRVDTQYF | TGTGCCAGCAGCCATTTCCCTCAGGGACTTTCCGGGAGGGTAGATACGCAGTATTTT
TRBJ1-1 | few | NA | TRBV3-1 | CASSQPYAEAFF | TGTGCCAGCAGCCAGCCATACGCTGAAGCTTTCTTT
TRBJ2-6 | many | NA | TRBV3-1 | CASSQAVSGANVLTF | TGTGCCAGCAGCCAAGCGGTTAGTGGGGCCAACGTCCTGACTTTC
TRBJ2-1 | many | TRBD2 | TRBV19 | CASSIVAGEGQFF | TGTGCCAGTAGTATCGTAGCGGGAGAAGGGCAGTTCTTC
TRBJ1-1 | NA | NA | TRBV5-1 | CASSITPPNTEAFF | TGCGCCAGCAGCATAACCCCACCGAACACTGAAGCTTTCTTT
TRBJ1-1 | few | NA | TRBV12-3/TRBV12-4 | CASRVNGGENTEAFF | TGTGCCAGCCGCGTCAATGGCGGGGAGAACACTGAAGCTTTCTTT
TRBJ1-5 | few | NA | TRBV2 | CASSEEGNQPQHF | TGTGCCAGCAGTGAAGAGGGCAATCAGCCCCAGCATTTT
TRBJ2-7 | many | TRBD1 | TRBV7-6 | CASSPGTGDLREQYF | TGTGCCAGCAGCCCTGGGACAGGGGACCTACGGGAGCAGTACTTC
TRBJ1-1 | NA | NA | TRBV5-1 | CASRRSVNTEAFF | TGCGCCAGCAGGCGGAGCGTGAACACTGAAGCTTTCTTT
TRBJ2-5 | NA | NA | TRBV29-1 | CSVESLRETQYF | TGCAGCGTTGAAAGCCTTCGGGAGACCCAGTACTTC